This TCR beta chain stems from a study of CD8 T cells in ankylosing spondylitis. The study, taken as a whole, reports: Characteristic of ankylosing spondylitis blood, it appeared, was a TCR beta motif comprising several highly homologous variants. Clones linked to disease were reported to show significant enrichment in matched ankylosing spondylitis synovial fluid.

A remark on this clonotype: Its antigen remains unidentified.

TCRdb passed the 5' RACE reads through MiXCR, listing each CDR3 protein once. The table has a few hundred thousand distinct CDR3 sequences, more than 20% seen once; the top ten hold approximately 0.61%. Trimming cost V 4 bases and J 6 bases, with 13 bases left between them. The CDR3 has 14 residues. CDR1 SGHVS and CDR2 FQNEAQ come from the germline V gene. The sample was blood, either unsorted or a sorted T cell fraction (not recorded which). This rearrangement joins TRBV7-8 to TRBJ1-5; D is possibly TRBD1 (5 bases). The sequence came from a male donor with ankylosing spondylitis or in good health (not recorded which). For the CDR3, the DNA is TGTGCCAGCAGCTCCGAGGCGGGGCCTCAGCCCCAGCATTTT. Amino acid sequence: CASSSEAGPQPQHF.